This T cell receptor beta chain appears in the sequencing data of a study of T cell responses to AZD1222 COVID-19 vaccine. Whole-study findings and limits: Repertoire sampling was restricted to post-peak T cell response timepoints. The donor group comprised mostly white British people and more females; the analysis possibly underestimated clonal diversity. Only a handful of AZD1222 recipients, several in all, had baseline seropositivity.

As for this clone: Its target is not known.

Germline assignment: CDR1 MNHEY and CDR2 SVGAGI. V shed 8 bases, J shed 5 bases, and the junction held 3 bases outside the gene matches. The length of the CDR3 is 13 residues. Using immunoSEQ multiplex PCR, the repertoire was profiled, and TCRdb retains in-frame clones only, with some absent. The sample comprises about 76,000 clones, approximately 90% of which are singletons, and roughly 4.7% rests with the top ten. The sequence came from an adult in good health. The sequencing here drew on peripheral blood, taken on day 0 of MenACWY control vaccination. J is TRBJ1-6 and V is TRBV6-5, with TRBD1 identical over 7 bases. The CDR3 bases are TGTGCCAGCGCACAGGGGAATAATTCACCCCTCCACTTT. Amino acids: CASAQGNNSPLHF.